The 31 T cell receptor beta chains listed next were all sequenced from one sample in a study of response to subunit inactivated influenza vaccine. Via MiXCR, TCRdb re-called the RT-PCR reads, giving one row per CDR3 protein. The table has 600,000 to 850,000 distinct CDR3 sequences, around 15% seen once. The sample was PBMCs from blood, taken around two weeks before vaccination. Receptors originate from a man between 45 and 60 years old who received an inactivated influenza vaccine.

The genes are TRBV9 and TRBJ2-3; TRBD2 aligns across 9 bases. The CDR3 is made up of 15 amino acids. V lost 4 bases and J lost 3; bases outside the gene matches: 6. Germline assignment: CDR1 SGDLS and CDR2 YYNGEE. The CDR3 sequence is CASSRAGGHTDTQYF. The DNA for the CDR3 is TGTGCCAGCAGCAGAGCGGGAGGACATACAGATACGCAGTATTTT.

V gene TRBV13 combines with J gene TRBJ2-7; the D gene is possibly TRBD1 (6 bases). The CDR3 is 14 residues long. Trimming left V 5 bases short and J 3 bases short, with 14 bases between. Germline CDR1 PRHDT, CDR2 FYEKMQ (reference sequence). The CDR3 region is CASSPGSGVYEQYF. CDR3 DNA: TGTGCCAGCAGCCCCGGGTCAGGGGTCTACGAGCAGTACTTC.

This chain joins TRBV11-3 and TRBJ2-3; weak D call: TRBD2 (5 bases). The CDR3 spans 16 residues. The V gene lost 2 bases and the J gene lost 2 bases, with 14 bases spanning the gap. Germline V lookup: CDR1 SGHNT, CDR2 YENEEA. This CDR3 is CASSLSGITLTDTQYF. In nucleotides, the CDR3 is TGTGCCAGCAGCTTATCCGGGATTACCCTCACAGATACGCAGTATTTT.

This sequence joins TRBV21-1 and TRBJ2-2; TRBD1, as called in the table, went unchecked against the DNA. TRBV21-1 is tagged as a pseudogene. This CDR3 contains 15 residues. The CDR3 sequence is CASSHRDRATGELFF. The CDR3 nucleotides read TGTGCCAGCAGCCACCGGGACAGGGCGACCGGGGAGCTGTTTTTT.

This chain connects TRBV28 to TRBJ2-7; 7 bases map to TRBD2. The CDR3 has 15 amino acids. V trimming: 5 bases; J trimming: 0 bases; junction bases outside the gene matches: 7. Germline loops: CDR1 MDHEN, CDR2 SYDVKM. This chain's CDR3 is CASSPRDYPSYEQYF. CDR3 nucleotides: TGTGCCAGCAGTCCCCGGGACTACCCCTCCTACGAGCAGTACTTC.

This clonotype was detected only a few times. The chain is built from TRBV28 and TRBJ2-1; 9 bases map to TRBD1. V shed 4 bases and J 8 bases; nucleotides not matched to a gene: 9. This CDR3 has 15 amino acids. CDR1 and CDR2 (germline): MDHEN, SYDVKM. This CDR3 reads CASSSGGQGFDEQFF. The CDR3 coding sequence is TGTGCCAGCAGTTCGGGGGGACAGGGTTTCGATGAGCAGTTCTTC.

This chain joins TRBV6-1 and TRBJ2-7; 8 positions agree with TRBD1. The J segment lost 4 bases and the V segment lost 5 bases, leaving 7 bases of the junction unmatched. CDR1 is MNHNS and CDR2 is SASEGT in the germline V gene. The CDR3 sequence is 14 residues long. The CDR3 loop reads CASSKWTGLYEQYF. CDR3 DNA sequence: TGTGCCAGCAGTAAGTGGACAGGGCTATACGAGCAGTACTTC.

The chain employs TRBV12-3 or TRBV12-4 and TRBJ1-1; no definite D call. The length of the CDR3 is 16 residues. V was trimmed by 5 bases and J by 1 base, leaving 17 bases between them. In nucleotides, the CDR3 is TGTGCCAGCAGTGGTCAGTACCACGGAGGGAACACTGAAGCTTTCTTT. Translated: CASSGQYHGGNTEAFF.

The chain recombines TRBV4-2 with TRBJ1-5; the D is unclear. The germline CDR1 and CDR2 sequences are LGHNA and YNFKEQ. V was pared by 0 bases and J by 0 bases, with 9 bases between. The CDR3 extends over 16 amino acids. DNA for the CDR3: TGTGCCAGCAGCCAAGAAATGGGGTATAGCAATCAGCCCCAGCATTTT. Translated, it gives CASSQEMGYSNQPQHF.

This clonotype has ten or more counts. The rearrangement joins TRBV20-1 to TRBJ2-2, with TRBD2 as a possible D gene (6 bases). This CDR3 spans 15 amino acids. The germline V gene has CDR1 DFQATT and CDR2 SNEGSKA (reference sequence). The V and J ends lost 5 bases and 4 bases respectively, with 17 bases between them. The CDR3 region is CSAQEPGLSTGELFF. The DNA for the CDR3 is TGCAGTGCTCAAGAACCGGGACTTTCCACCGGGGAGCTGTTTTTT.

This clonotype was observed at least ten times. The chain couples TRBV20-1 to TRBJ2-7; 9 bases map to TRBD1. Trimming cost V 5 bases and J 7 bases; bases outside gene matches: 3. The germline gives CDR1 DFQATT, CDR2 SNEGSKA (reference sequence). The CDR3 is made up of 11 amino acids. CDR3 region: CSAGQGREQYF. The CDR3 nucleotides are TGCAGTGCTGGACAGGGGAGGGAGCAGTACTTC.

The chain couples TRBV24-1 to TRBJ1-6; D is uncertain. CDR1 and CDR2 from the germline V gene are KGHDR and SFDVKD. Trimming removed 4 bases from V and 6 bases from J, with 15 bases in between. This CDR3 region has 16 residues. This CDR3 is CATSDLGPPANSPLHF. As DNA, the CDR3 is TGTGCCACCAGTGACCTCGGACCGCCTGCTAATTCACCCCTCCACTTT.

The rearrangement links TRBV15 to TRBJ2-3; no reliable D call. CDR3 length equals 13 residues. Trimming stripped 0 bases from V and 6 bases from J, with 7 bases between. Germline CDR1 and CDR2: LNHNV and YYDKDF (reference sequence). The CDR3 DNA follows: TGTGCCACCAGCAGAGACTCATGGGATACGCAGTATTTT. This translates into CATSRDSWDTQYF.

This clonotype turned up a few times. The V call is TRBV20-1, the J call TRBJ2-1, with D uncertain. Germline V gene sequence: CDR1 DFQATT, CDR2 SNEGSKA (reference sequence). The ends were cut back, 3 bases at V and 0 bases at J, with 9 bases in the middle. The CDR3 spans 14 residues. CDR3 amino acids: CSASKRSSYNEQFF. The CDR3 coding sequence is TGCAGTGCTAGTAAGAGGAGCTCCTACAATGAGCAGTTCTTC.

The J gene is TRBJ2-1, the V gene TRBV24-1, with 12 bases fitting TRBD2. The J segment lost 5 bases and the V segment lost 4 bases, leaving 5 bases of the junction unmatched. This CDR3 region has 16 residues. Germline V gene data show CDR1 as KGHDR and CDR2 as SFDVKD. CDR3 sequence reads: CATSDTLAGGNNEQFF. CDR3 sequence (DNA): TGTGCCACCAGTGACACACTAGCGGGGGGTAACAATGAGCAGTTCTTC.

The chain recombines TRBV5-1 with TRBJ2-7; possibly TRBD1 for D (6 bases). Per the germline V gene, CDR1 is SGHRS and CDR2 is YFSETQ. The CDR3 spans 13 residues. Deletions cut 0 bases from V and 7 bases from J, with 11 bases between. In nucleotides, the CDR3 is TGCGCCAGCAGCTTGGAGGGCCAGGGGGAGCAGTACTTC. Amino acids: CASSLEGQGEQYF.

This clonotype was detected only a few times. The chain carries TRBV6-1 and TRBJ1-5, with a tentative D call TRBD1 (5 bases). The CDR3 contains 14 residues. Trimming shortened V by 8 bases and J by 4 bases, and 15 bases separated the two germline ends. The germline V gene has CDR1 MNHNS and CDR2 SASEGT. The CDR3 DNA reads TGTGCCAGCTCAGGTCGGGACGGGAATCAGCCCCAGCATTTT. Its protein is CASSGRDGNQPQHF.

This clonotype was counted ten times or more. The rearrangement links TRBV4-1 to TRBJ1-1; TRBD1 agrees at 9 bases. Trimming took 4 bases from V and 7 from J; bases not matched to a gene: 4. The CDR3 length is 13 residues. The germline V gene has CDR1 MGHRA and CDR2 YSYEKL. CDR3 coding DNA: TGCGCCAGCAGCCCGACAGGGGGAGGTGAAGCTTTCTTT. Its translation: CASSPTGGGEAFF.

This clonotype was picked up a small number of times. The J gene is TRBJ2-7, the V gene TRBV18, with a weak D call TRBD1 (6 bases). In germline, CDR1 is KGHSH, CDR2 LQKENI. V gave up 1 base and J gave up 4 bases, with 8 bases separating them. The CDR3 sequence is 13 residues long. In nucleotides, the CDR3 is TGTGCCAGCTCACCACAGGGGGTGTACGAGCAGTACTTC. Protein: CASSPQGVYEQYF.

This clonotype was seen many times. The chain uses TRBV20-1 and TRBJ1-3; 10 bases match TRBD1. The ends lost 2 bases at V and 0 bases at J; junction bases unmatched: 1. Germline values: CDR1 DFQATT, CDR2 SNEGSKA (reference sequence). This CDR3 is built from 15 residues. The CDR3 sequence is CSARRDRGSGNTIYF. In nucleotides, the CDR3 is TGCAGTGCTAGACGGGACAGGGGCTCTGGAAACACCATATATTTT.

This clonotype came up a few times. The gene calls are TRBV5-1 and TRBJ1-3; D call uncertain. V shed 4 bases and J shed 1 base, with 15 bases lying between them. Germline lookup yields CDR1 SGHRS and CDR2 YFSETQ. The CDR3 has 16 amino acids. CDR3 protein: CASSLGSRISGNTIYF. CDR3 coding DNA: TGCGCCAGCAGCCTGGGGTCCAGGATTTCTGGAAACACCATATATTTT.

There are a few counts of this clonotype. The chain joins TRBV7-2 to TRBJ2-2; D gene ambiguous. V was pared by 1 base and J by 6 bases, with 15 bases between. CDR1 and CDR2 (germline): SGHTA, FQGNSA. The CDR3 has 16 amino acids. In DNA, the CDR3 is TGTGCCAGCAGCTTAGTAGGGTCGGGTGCCGCCGGGGAGCTGTTTTTT. Translating gives CASSLVGSGAAGELFF.

This clonotype turned up a few times. The chain is built from TRBV3-1 and TRBJ1-2, with D unresolved. Germline V CDR1 and CDR2: LGHDT, YNNKEL (reference sequence). CDR3 size: 14 residues. Trimming pared 2 bases from V and 2 bases from J, leaving 9 bases between. The CDR3 protein is CASSQLGENYGYTF. CDR3 nucleotide sequence: TGTGCCAGCAGCCAACTAGGAGAAAACTATGGCTACACCTTC.

This clonotype showed up many times. This chain connects TRBV14 to TRBJ1-5, with a weak D call TRBD1 (5 bases). Trimming left V 2 bases short and J 10 bases short, with 12 bases between. Germline V gives CDR1 SGHDN, CDR2 FVKESK. The CDR3 is 13 amino acids. CDR3 protein: CASSQWGESPQHF. DNA for the CDR3: TGTGCCAGCAGCCAATGGGGGGAGTCTCCCCAGCATTTT.

This chain connects TRBV5-1 to TRBJ2-2, with TRBD2 matching over 10 bases. Per germline, CDR1 SGHRS and CDR2 YFSETQ. CDR3 length: 16 residues. The V and J ends lost 3 bases and 6 bases, in that order; junction bases with no gene match: 8. The DNA of the CDR3 is TGCGCCAGCAGCTACTCTCTAGCGGGAGTTGCCGGGGAGCTGTTTTTT. Protein: CASSYSLAGVAGELFF.

This clonotype was seen a few times. CDR3 sequence (DNA): TGTGCCAGCAGGAAGGGCCCCCGGACCAATCAGCCCCAGCATTTT. It is translated as CASRKGPRTNQPQHF. The V call is TRBV12-3 or TRBV12-4, the J call TRBJ1-5; unclear D gene. The ends were cut back, 6 bases at V and 3 bases at J, with 15 bases in the middle. The CDR3 runs to 15 residues.

The chain uses TRBV11-1 and TRBJ2-1, with 11 bases lining up with TRBD2. With V trimmed by 3 bases and J by 8 bases, 6 bases remained unmatched. The CDR3 has 15 residues. CDR1 and CDR2 from the germline V gene are SGHAT and FQDESV (reference sequence). CDR3 DNA: TGTGCCAGCAGCTTTCTAGCGGGGGGCCGATATGAGCAGTTCTTC. It translates to CASSFLAGGRYEQFF.

Ten or more counts support this clonotype. The chain is built from TRBV4-2 and TRBJ1-1; 9 nucleotides align to TRBD1. V lost 2 bases and J lost 0; bases outside the gene matches: 10. CDR1 is LGHNA and CDR2 is YNFKEQ in the germline V gene. The CDR3 consists of 18 residues. CDR3 bases: TGTGCCAGCAGCCAACTCCCTCGGACAGGGGTTATGAACACTGAAGCTTTCTTT. Protein sequence: CASSQLPRTGVMNTEAFF.

This clonotype was counted a few times. This chain uses TRBV5-1 with TRBJ2-2; D is possibly TRBD1 (5 bases). Trimming removed 4 bases from V and 1 base from J, with 14 bases in between. Germline V gene lookup returns CDR1 SGHRS and CDR2 YFSETQ. This CDR3 has 16 residues. The CDR3 bases are TGCGCCAGCAGCCACCCCGCAGGGATGAACACCGGGGAGCTGTTTTTT. Amino acid sequence: CASSHPAGMNTGELFF.

This clonotype showed up just once. This clone may be a read error of a much larger clone one base away. The chain has TRBV12-3 or TRBV12-4 and TRBJ2-7, with 7 bases matching TRBD2. CDR3 length: 16 amino acids. V lost 2 bases, J lost 3 bases, and 10 bases stayed unmatched. The CDR3 DNA sequence: TGTGCCAGCAGTTTAAATGCTGGGGACTATTTCTACGAGCAGTACTTC. Translated: CASSLNAGDYFYEQYF.

This clonotype was observed a few times. The chain is built from TRBV12-3 or TRBV12-4 and TRBJ1-2; TRBD1 matches at 10 bases. The J segment lost 4 bases and the V segment lost 8 bases, leaving 7 bases of the junction unmatched. The CDR3 sequence is 14 residues long. CDR3 amino acids: CASGGTGASYGYTF. The CDR3 DNA reads TGTGCCAGCGGCGGGACAGGGGCGTCCTATGGCTACACCTTC.